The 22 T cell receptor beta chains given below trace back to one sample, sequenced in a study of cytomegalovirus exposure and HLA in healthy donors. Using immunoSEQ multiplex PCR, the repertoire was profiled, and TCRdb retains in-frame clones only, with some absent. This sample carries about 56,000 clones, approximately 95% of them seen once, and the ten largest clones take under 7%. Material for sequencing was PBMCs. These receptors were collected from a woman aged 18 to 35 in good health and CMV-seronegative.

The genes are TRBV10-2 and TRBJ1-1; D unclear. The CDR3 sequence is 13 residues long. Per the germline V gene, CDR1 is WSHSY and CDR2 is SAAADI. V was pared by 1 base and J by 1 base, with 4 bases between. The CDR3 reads CASSEFKNTEAFF. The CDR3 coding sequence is TGCGCCAGCAGTGAGTTCAAGAACACTGAAGCTTTCTTT.

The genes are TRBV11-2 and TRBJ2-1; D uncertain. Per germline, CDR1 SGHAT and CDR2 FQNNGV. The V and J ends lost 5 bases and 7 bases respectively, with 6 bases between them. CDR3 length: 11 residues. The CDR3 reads CASSHQNEQFF. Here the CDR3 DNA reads TGTGCCAGCAGCCACCAGAATGAGCAGTTCTTC.

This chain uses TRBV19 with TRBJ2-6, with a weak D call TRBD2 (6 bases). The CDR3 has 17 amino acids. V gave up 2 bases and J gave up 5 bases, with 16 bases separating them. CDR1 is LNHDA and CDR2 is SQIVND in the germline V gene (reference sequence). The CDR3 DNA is TGTGCCAGTAGTATACCCCCGCGGAGGGGTTGGGCCAACGTCCTGACTTTC. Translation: CASSIPPRRGWANVLTF.

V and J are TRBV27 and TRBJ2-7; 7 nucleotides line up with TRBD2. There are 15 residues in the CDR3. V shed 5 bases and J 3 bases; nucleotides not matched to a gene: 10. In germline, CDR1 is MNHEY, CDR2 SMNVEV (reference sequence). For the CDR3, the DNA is TGTGCCAGCAGTAATCGGGGGGTTAGGGGCTACGAGCAGTACGTC. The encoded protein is CASSNRGVRGYEQYV.

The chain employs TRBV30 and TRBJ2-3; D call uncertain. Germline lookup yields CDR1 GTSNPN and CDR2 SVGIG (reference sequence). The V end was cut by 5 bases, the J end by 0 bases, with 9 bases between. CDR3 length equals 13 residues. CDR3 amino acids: CAWCETSTDTQYF. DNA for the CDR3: TGTGCCTGGTGCGAAACTAGCACAGATACGCAGTATTTT. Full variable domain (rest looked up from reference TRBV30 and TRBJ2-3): SQTIHQWPATLVQPVGSPLSLECTVEGTSNPNLYWYRQAAGRGLQLLFYSVGIGQISSEVPQNLSASRPQDRQFILSSKKLLLSDSGFYLCAWCETSTDTQYFGPGTRLTVL.

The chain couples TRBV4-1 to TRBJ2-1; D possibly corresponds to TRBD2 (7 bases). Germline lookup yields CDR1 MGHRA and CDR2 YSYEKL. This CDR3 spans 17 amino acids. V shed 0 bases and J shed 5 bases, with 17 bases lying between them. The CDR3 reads CASSQEGGGGSHNEQFF. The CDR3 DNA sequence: TGCGCCAGCAGCCAAGAAGGTGGCGGGGGCAGCCACAATGAGCAGTTCTTC.

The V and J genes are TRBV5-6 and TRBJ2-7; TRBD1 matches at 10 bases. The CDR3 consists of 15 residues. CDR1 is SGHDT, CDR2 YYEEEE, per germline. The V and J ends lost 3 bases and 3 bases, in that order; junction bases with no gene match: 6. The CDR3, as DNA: TGTGCCAGCAGCTCCCCAGACAGGGGGCTCTACGAGCAGTACGTC. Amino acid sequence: CASSSPDRGLYEQYV.

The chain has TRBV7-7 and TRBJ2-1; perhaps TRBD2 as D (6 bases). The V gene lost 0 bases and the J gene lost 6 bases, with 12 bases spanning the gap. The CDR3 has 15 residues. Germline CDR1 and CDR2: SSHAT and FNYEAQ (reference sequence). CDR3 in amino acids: CASSLAPGVSNEQFF. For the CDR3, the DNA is TGTGCCAGCAGCTTAGCGCCGGGAGTTAGCAATGAGCAGTTCTTC.

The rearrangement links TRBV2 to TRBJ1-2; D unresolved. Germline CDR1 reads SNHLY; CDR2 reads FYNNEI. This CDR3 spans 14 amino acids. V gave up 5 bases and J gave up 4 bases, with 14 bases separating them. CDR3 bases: TGTGCCAGCAGTCTACCCGCAGCGACCTATGGCTACACCTTC. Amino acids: CASSLPAATYGYTF.

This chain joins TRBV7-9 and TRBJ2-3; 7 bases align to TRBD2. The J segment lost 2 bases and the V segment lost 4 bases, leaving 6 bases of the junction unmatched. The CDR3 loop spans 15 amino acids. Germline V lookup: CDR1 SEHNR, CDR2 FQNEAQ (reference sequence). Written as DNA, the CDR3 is TGTGCCAGCAGCTACCCTAGCGGTCACACAGATACGCAGTATTTT. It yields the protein CASSYPSGHTDTQYF. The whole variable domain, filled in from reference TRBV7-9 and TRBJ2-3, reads DTGVSQNPRHKITKRGQNVTFRCDPISEHNRLYWYRQTLGQGPEFLTYFQNEAQLEKSRLLSDRFSAERPKGSFSTLEIQRTEQGDSAMYLCASSYPSGHTDTQYFGPGTRLTVL.

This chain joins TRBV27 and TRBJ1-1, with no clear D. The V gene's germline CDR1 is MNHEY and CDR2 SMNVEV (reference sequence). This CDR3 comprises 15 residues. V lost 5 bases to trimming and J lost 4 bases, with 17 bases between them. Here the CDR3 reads CASSPLGDGSTEAFF. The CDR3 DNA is TGTGCCAGCAGTCCTCTTGGAGATGGGAGCACTGAAGCTTTCTTT.

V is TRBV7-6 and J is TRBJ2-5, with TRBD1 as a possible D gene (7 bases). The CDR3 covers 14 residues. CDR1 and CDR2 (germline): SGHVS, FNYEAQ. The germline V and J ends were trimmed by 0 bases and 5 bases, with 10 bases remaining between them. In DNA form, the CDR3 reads TGTGCCAGCAGCTTAGCGGCAGGGGGGGAGACCCAGTACTTC. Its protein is CASSLAAGGETQYF.

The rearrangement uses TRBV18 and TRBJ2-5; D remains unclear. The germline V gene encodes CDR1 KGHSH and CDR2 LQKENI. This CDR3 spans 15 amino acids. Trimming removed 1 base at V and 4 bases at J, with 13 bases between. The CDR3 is CASSPLPAAAETQYF. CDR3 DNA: TGTGCCAGCTCACCACTTCCCGCGGCCGCAGAGACCCAGTACTTC.

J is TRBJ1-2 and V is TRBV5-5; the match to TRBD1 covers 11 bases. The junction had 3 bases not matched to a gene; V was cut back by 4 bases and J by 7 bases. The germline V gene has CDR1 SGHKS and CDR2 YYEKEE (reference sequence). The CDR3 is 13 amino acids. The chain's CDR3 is CASSPGTGGGYTF. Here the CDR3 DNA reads TGTGCCAGCAGCCCCGGGACAGGGGGTGGCTACACCTTC.

DNA for the CDR3: TGTGCCAGCAGCTTAGCCCCCGTCTACACCTTC. Residues: CASSLAPVYTF. V is TRBV7-2 and J is TRBJ1-2; D ambiguous. The length of the CDR3 is 11 residues. CDR1 and CDR2 from the germline V gene are SGHTA and FQGNSA. V was clipped by 0 bases and J by 10 bases, with 6 bases between them.

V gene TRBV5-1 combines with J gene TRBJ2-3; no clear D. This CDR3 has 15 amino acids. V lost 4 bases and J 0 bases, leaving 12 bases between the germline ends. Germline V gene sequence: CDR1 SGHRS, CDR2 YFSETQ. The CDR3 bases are TGCGCCAGCAGCCCCCTTTTGAGCAGCACAGATACGCAGTATTTT. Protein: CASSPLLSSTDTQYF.

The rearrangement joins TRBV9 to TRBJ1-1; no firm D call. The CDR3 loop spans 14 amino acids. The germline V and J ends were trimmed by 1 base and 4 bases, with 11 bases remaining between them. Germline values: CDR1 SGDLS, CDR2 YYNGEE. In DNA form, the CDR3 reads TGTGCCAGCAGCGTATCCCGGGTCGGCACTGAAGCTTTCTTT. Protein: CASSVSRVGTEAFF.

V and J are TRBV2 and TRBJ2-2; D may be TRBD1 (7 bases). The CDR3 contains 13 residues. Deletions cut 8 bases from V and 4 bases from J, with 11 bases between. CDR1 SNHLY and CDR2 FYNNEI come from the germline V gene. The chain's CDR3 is CASWGDSTGELFF. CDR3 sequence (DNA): TGTGCCAGCTGGGGGGACAGCACCGGGGAGCTGTTTTTT.

The CDR3 DNA reads TGTGCCAGCAGTGAATGGGACAGGTGGAATGAAAAACTGTTTTTT. This encodes CASSEWDRWNEKLFF. The V gene is TRBV6-1, the J gene TRBJ1-4; 8 bases match TRBD1. The CDR3 extends over 15 amino acids. The V gene end was trimmed by 2 bases and the J gene end by 5 bases; junction bases not matched to a gene: 4. Germline CDR1 reads MNHNS; CDR2 reads SASEGT.

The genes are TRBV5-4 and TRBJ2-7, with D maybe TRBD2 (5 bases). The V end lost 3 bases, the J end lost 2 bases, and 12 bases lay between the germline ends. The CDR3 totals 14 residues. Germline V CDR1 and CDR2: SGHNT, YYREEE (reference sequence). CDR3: CASSSLEAPYEQYV. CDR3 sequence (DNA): TGTGCCAGCAGCTCCCTGGAGGCCCCCTACGAGCAGTACGTC.

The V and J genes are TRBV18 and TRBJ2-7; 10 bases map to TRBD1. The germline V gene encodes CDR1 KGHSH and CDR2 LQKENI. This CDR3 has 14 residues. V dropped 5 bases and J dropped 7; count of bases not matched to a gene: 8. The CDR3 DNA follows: TGTGCCAGCTCAACCGGGACAGGGGCGGCAGAGCAGTACTTC. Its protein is CASSTGTGAAEQYF.

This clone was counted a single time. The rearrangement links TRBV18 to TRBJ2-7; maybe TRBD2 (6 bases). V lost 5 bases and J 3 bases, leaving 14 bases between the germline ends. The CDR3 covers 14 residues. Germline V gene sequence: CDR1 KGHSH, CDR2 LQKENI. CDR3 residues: CASSSPGVDYEQYF. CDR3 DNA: TGTGCCAGCTCATCCCCGGGGGTCGACTACGAGCAGTACTTC.